Following are 10 T cell receptor beta chains from one sample sequenced in a study of blood T cell repertoires in COVID-19. Assay used: immunoSEQ multiplex PCR; TCRdb lists only in-frame clones, some missing. The sample shows about 64,000 clones, roughly 84% of them seen only once. Material: peripheral blood. The source of these receptors is a woman aged 55-69 years with acute or convalescent COVID-19.

The V call is TRBV9, the J call TRBJ2-1; 7 bases fit TRBD1. CDR1 SGDLS and CDR2 YYNGEE come from the germline V gene. V was pared by 4 bases and J by 5 bases, with 6 bases of the junction left unmatched. This CDR3 has 14 amino acids. The CDR3 DNA sequence: TGTGCCAGCAGCATCGGGACAGTAAACAATGAGCAGTTCTTC. Amino acid sequence: CASSIGTVNNEQFF.

Only one count was recorded for this clone. V usage is TRBV27 and J usage is TRBJ2-1; 8 bases match TRBD2. The CDR3 extends over 15 amino acids. Germline lookup yields CDR1 MNHEY and CDR2 SMNVEV (reference sequence). Germline trimming cut 3 bases from V and 2 bases from J; bases unmatched to any gene: 3. The CDR3 DNA reads TGTGCCAGCAGTTTCCTAGCGGGTCCCTACAATGAGCAGTTCTTC. Translation gives CASSFLAGPYNEQFF.

This clone was counted a few times. This rearrangement joins TRBV7-9 to TRBJ1-3; no clear D gene. V lost 5 bases, J lost 4 bases, and 6 bases lay in between. The germline V gene has CDR1 SEHNR and CDR2 FQNEAQ (reference sequence). CDR3 length: 12 amino acids. The CDR3 DNA is TGTGCCAGCAGCCCAAAAGGAAACACCATATATTTT. Translated, it gives CASSPKGNTIYF.

The chain couples TRBV5-6 to TRBJ2-6, with D maybe TRBD1 (5 bases). The germline V gene has CDR1 SGHDT and CDR2 YYEEEE. Trimming pared 0 bases from V and 2 bases from J, leaving 6 bases between. This CDR3 spans 15 amino acids. CDR3 coding DNA: TGTGCCAGCAGCTTGGTGACAGCTGGGGCCAACGTCCTGACTTTC. Translating it yields CASSLVTAGANVLTF.

The chain uses TRBV10-3 and TRBJ2-7; 9 bases fit TRBD1. J lost 1 base, V lost 6 bases, and 4 bases had no gene match. The CDR3 spans 14 residues. Germline assignment: CDR1 ENHRY and CDR2 SYGVKD. Here the CDR3 reads CAIRDRGGSYEQYF. The DNA for the CDR3 is TGTGCCATCAGAGACAGGGGGGGATCCTACGAGCAGTACTTC.

This sequence joins TRBV6-6 and TRBJ1-1; 7 bases are shared with TRBD1. The germline CDR1 and CDR2 sequences are MNHNY and SVGAGI (reference sequence). V dropped 2 bases and J dropped 5; count of bases not matched to a gene: 5. This CDR3 contains 14 residues. The CDR3 loop reads CASSYPHRGTEAFF. The CDR3 nucleotides are TGTGCCAGCAGTTACCCTCACAGGGGTACTGAAGCTTTCTTT.

V and J are TRBV19 and TRBJ1-3, with D hard to call. Trimming stripped 3 bases from V and 2 bases from J, with 11 bases between. Germline V gene sequence: CDR1 LNHDA, CDR2 SQIVND (reference sequence). The CDR3 contains 15 residues. CDR3 sequence (DNA): TGTGCCAGTAGTATGTCTGGAGATCCTGGAAACACCATATATTTT. It yields the protein CASSMSGDPGNTIYF.

The J gene is TRBJ1-5, the V gene TRBV2, with 9 bases aligning to TRBD1. Germline CDR1 reads SNHLY; CDR2 reads FYNNEI. With V trimmed by 5 bases and J by 6 bases, 5 bases remained unmatched. This CDR3 spans 14 amino acids. The CDR3 here is CASSPNRGPQPQHF. The CDR3 bases are TGTGCCAGCAGTCCTAACAGGGGGCCTCAGCCCCAGCATTTT.

V usage is TRBV27 and J usage is TRBJ2-7; TRBD2 matches at 10 bases. This CDR3 contains 18 residues. J lost 0 bases, V lost 5 bases, and 13 bases had no gene match. Germline V gene data show CDR1 as MNHEY and CDR2 as SMNVEV (reference sequence). Here the CDR3 DNA reads TGTGCCAGCAGTCCACGGGGACTAGCGTCATTTGGCTCCTACGAGCAGTACTTC. Its translation: CASSPRGLASFGSYEQYF.

The V and J genes are TRBV6-6 and TRBJ2-1; 8 nucleotides agree with TRBD2. V lost 5 bases and J lost 9; bases outside the gene matches: 12. The CDR3 runs 15 residues. Per germline, CDR1 MNHNY and CDR2 SVGAGI (reference sequence). As DNA, the CDR3 is TGTGCCAGCAGTCCAACCCTAGCGGGCCCGGGTGAGCAGTTCTTC. This codes for CASSPTLAGPGEQFF.